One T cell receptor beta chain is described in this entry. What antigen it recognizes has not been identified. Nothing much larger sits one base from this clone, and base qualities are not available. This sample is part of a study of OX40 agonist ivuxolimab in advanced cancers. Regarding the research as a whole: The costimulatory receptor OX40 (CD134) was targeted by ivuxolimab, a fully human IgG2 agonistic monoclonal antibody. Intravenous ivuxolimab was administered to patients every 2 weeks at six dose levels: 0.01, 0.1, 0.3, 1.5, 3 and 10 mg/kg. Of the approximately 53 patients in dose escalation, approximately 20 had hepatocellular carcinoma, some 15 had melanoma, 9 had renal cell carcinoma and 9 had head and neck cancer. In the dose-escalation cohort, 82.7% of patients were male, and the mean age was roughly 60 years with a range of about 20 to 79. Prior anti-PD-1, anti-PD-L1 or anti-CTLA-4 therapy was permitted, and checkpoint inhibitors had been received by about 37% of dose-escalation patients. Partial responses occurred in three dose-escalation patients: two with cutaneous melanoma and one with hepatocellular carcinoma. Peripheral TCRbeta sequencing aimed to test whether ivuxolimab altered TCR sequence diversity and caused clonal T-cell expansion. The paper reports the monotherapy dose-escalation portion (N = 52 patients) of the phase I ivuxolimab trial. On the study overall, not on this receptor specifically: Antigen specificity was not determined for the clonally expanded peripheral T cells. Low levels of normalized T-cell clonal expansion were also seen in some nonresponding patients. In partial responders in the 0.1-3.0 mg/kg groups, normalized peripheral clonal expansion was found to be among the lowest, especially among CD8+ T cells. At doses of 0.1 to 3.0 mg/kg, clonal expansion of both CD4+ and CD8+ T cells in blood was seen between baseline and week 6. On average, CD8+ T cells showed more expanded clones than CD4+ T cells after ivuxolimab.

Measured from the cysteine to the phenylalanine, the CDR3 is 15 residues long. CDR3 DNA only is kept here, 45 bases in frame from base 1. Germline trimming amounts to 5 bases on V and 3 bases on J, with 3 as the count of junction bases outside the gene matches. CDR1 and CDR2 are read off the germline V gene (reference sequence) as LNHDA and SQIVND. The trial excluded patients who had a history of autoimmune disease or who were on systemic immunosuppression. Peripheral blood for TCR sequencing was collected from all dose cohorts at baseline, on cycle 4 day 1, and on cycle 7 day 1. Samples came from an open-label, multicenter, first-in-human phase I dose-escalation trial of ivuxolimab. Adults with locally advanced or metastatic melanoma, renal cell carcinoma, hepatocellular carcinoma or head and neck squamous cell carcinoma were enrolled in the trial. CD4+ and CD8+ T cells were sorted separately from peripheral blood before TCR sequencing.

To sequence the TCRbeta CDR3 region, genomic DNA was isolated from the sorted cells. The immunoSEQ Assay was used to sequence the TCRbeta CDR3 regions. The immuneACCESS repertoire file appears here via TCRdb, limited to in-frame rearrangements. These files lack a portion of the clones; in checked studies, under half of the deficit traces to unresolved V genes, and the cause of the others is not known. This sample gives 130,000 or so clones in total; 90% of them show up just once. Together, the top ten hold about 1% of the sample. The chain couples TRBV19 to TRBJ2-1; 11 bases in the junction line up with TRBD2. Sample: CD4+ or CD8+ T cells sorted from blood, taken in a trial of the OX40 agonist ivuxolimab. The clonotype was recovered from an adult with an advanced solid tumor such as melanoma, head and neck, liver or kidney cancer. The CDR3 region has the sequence CASSSTSGSYNEQFF. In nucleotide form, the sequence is TGTGCCAGTAGTTCAACTAGCGGGAGCTACAATGAGCAGTTCTTC.